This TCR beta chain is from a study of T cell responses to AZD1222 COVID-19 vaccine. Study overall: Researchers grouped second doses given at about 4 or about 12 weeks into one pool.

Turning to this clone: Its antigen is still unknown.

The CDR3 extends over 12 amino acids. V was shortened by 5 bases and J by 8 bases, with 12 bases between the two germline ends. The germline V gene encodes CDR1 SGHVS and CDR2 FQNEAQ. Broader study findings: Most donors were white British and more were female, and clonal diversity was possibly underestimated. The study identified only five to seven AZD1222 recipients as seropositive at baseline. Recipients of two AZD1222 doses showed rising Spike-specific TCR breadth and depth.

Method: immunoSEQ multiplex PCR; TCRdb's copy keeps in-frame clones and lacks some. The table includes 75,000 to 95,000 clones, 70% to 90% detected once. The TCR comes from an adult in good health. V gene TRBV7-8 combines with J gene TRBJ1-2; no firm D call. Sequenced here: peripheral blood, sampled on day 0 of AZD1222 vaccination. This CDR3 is CASSPLGGGYTF. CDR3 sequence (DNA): TGTGCCAGCAGCCCGCTGGGTGGCGGCTACACCTTC.